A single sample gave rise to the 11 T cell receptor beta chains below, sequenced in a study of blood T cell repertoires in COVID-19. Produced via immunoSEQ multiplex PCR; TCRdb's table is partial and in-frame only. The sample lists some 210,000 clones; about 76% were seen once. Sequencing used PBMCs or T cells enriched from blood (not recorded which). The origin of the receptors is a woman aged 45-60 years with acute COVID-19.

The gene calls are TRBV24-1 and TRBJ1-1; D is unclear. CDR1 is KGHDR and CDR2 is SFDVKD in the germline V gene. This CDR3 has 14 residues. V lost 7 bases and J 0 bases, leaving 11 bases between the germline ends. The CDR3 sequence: CATRGGRMNTEAFF. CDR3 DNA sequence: TGTGCCACCAGGGGAGGGCGGATGAACACTGAAGCTTTCTTT.

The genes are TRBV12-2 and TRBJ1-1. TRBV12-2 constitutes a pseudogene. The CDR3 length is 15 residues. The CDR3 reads CASRLVLRGTTEAFF. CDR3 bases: TGTGCAAGTCGCTTAGTACTTCGGGGGACCACTGAAGCTTTCTTT.

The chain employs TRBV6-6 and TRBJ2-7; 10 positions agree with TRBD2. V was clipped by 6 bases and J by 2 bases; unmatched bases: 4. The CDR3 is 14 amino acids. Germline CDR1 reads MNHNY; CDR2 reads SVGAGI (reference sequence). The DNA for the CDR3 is TGTGCCAGCAGGAGCGGGGGGGGGACCTACGAGCAGTACTTC. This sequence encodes CASRSGGGTYEQYF.

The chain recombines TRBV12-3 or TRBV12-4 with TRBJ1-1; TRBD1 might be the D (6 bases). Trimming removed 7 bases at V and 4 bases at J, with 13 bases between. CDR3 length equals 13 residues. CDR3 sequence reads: CASTPGTTTEAFF. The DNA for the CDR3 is TGTGCCAGCACCCCCGGGACAACCACTGAAGCTTTCTTT.

The chain's CDR3 is CASSQDPAGLGYTF. The CDR3, as DNA: TGTGCCAGCAGCCAAGATCCGGCTGGGCTAGGCTACACCTTC. The V call is TRBV4-2, the J call TRBJ1-2, with unresolved D. In germline, CDR1 is LGHNA, CDR2 YNFKEQ. This CDR3 has 14 amino acids. Trimming took off 0 bases at V and 8 bases at J, with 13 bases between the two ends.

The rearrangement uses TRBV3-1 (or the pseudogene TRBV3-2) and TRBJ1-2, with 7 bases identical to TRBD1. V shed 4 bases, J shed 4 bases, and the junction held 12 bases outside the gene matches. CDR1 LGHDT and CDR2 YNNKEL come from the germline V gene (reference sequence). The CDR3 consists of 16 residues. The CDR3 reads CASSPKRQGERYGYTF. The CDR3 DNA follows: TGTGCCAGCAGCCCAAAGCGACAGGGAGAACGCTATGGCTACACCTTC.

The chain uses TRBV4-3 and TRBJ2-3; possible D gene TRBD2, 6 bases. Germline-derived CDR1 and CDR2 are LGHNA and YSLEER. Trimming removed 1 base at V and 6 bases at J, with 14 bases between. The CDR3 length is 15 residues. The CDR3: CASSQGGSGSDTQYF. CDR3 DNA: TGCGCCAGCAGCCAAGGCGGTAGCGGATCCGATACGCAGTATTTT.

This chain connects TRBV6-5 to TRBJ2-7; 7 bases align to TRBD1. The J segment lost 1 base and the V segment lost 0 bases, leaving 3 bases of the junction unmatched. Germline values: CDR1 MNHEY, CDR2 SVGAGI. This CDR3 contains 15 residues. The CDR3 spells CASSYSYRGSYEQYF. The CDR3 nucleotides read TGTGCCAGCAGTTACTCGTACAGGGGTTCCTACGAGCAGTACTTC.

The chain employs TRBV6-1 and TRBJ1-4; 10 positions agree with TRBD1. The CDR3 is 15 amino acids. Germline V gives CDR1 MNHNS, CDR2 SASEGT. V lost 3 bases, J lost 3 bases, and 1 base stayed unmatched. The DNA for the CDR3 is TGTGCCAGCAGTGACGGACAGGGGGCTAATGAAAAACTGTTTTTT. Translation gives CASSDGQGANEKLFF.

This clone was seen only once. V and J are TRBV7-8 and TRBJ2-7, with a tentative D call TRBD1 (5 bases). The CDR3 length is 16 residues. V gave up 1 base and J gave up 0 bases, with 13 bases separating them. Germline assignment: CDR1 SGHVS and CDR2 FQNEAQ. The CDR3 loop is CASSLGGPRASYEQYF. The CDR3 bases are TGTGCCAGCAGCTTAGGGGGTCCCAGGGCCTCCTACGAGCAGTACTTC.

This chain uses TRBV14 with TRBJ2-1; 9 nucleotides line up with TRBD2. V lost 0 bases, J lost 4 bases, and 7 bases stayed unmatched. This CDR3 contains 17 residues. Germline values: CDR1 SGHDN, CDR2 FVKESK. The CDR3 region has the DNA TGTGCCAGCAGCCAAGAGGCTAGCGGGACTTTATACAATGAGCAGTTCTTC. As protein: CASSQEASGTLYNEQFF.